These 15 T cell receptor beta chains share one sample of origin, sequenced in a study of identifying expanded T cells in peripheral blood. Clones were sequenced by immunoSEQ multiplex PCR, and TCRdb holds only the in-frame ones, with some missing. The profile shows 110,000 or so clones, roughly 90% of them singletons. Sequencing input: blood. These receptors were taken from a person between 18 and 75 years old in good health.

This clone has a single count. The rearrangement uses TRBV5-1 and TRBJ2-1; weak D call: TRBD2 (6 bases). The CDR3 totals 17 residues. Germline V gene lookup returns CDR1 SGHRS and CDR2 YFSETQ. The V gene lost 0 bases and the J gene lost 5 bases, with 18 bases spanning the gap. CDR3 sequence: CASSLGLPGTPNNEQFF. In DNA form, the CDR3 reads TGCGCCAGCAGCTTGGGGCTTCCCGGGACTCCCAACAATGAGCAGTTCTTC.

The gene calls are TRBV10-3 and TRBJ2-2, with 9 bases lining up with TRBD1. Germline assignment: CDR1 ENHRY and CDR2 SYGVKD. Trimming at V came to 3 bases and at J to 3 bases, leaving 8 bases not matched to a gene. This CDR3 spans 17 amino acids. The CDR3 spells CAISDYQGTGYTGELFF. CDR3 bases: TGTGCCATCAGTGATTACCAAGGGACAGGGTACACCGGGGAGCTGTTTTTT.

The CDR3 sequence is CASTEGLAGGLGLTGELFF. As DNA, the CDR3 is TGTGCCAGCACCGAGGGGCTAGCGGGAGGGCTAGGCCTCACCGGGGAGCTGTTTTTT. The chain couples TRBV2 to TRBJ2-2; 12 positions agree with TRBD2. V lost 7 bases and J lost 4; bases outside the gene matches: 16. The CDR3 has 19 residues. Germline V gene lookup returns CDR1 SNHLY and CDR2 FYNNEI.

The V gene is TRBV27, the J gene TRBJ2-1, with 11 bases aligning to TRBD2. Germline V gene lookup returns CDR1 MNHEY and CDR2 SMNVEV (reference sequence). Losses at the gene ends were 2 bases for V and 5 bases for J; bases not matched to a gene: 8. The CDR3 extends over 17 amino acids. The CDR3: CASSLRSGRAFNNEQFF. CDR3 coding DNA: TGTGCCAGCAGTTTACGTAGCGGGAGGGCCTTTAACAATGAGCAGTTCTTC.

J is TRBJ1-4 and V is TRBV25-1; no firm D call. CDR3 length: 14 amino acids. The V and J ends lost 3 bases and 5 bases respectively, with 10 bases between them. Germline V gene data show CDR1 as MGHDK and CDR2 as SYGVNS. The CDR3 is CASSEFGLNEKLFF. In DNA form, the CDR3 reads TGTGCCAGCAGTGAGTTTGGATTGAATGAAAAACTGTTTTTT.

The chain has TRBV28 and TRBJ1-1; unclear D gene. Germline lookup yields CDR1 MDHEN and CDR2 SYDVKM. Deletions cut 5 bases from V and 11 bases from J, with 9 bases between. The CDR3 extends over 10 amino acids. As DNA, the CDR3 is TGTGCCAGCAGTCTAAACGGGGCTTTCTTT. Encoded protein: CASSLNGAFF. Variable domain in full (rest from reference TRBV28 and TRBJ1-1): DVKVTQSSRYLVKRTGEKVFLECVQDMDHENMFWYRQDPGLGLRLIYFSYDVKMKEKGDIPEGYSVSREKKERFSLILESASTNQTSMYLCASSLNGAFFGQGTRLTVV.

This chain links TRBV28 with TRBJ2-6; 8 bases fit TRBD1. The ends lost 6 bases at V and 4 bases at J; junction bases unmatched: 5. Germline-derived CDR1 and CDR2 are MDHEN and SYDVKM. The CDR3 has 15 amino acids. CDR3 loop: CASRGTGVGANVLTF. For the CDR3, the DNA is TGTGCCAGCAGGGGGACAGGAGTCGGGGCCAACGTCCTGACTTTC.

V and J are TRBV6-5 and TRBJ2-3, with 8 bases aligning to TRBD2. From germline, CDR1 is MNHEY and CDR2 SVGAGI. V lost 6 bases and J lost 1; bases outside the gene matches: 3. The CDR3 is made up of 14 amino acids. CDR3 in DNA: TGTGCCAGCAGCACGGGGGGGGGCACAGATACGCAGTATTTT. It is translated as CASSTGGGTDTQYF.

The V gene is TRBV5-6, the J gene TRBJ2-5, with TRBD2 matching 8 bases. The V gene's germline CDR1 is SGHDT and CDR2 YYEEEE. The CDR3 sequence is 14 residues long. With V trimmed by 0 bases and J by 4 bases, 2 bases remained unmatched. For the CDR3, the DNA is TGTGCCAGCAGCTTGGTAGCGGGACGAGAGACCCAGTACTTC. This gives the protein CASSLVAGRETQYF.

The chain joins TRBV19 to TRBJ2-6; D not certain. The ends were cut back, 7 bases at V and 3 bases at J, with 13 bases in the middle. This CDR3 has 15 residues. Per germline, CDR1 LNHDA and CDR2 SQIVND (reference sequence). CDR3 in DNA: TGTGCCAGTACCGACGTAAGTGGTGGGGCCAACGTCCTGACTTTC. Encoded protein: CASTDVSGGANVLTF. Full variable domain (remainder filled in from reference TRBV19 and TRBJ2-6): DGGITQSPKYLFRKEGQNVTLSCEQNLNHDAMYWYRQDPGQGLRLIYYSQIVNDFQKGDIAEGYSVSREKKESFPLTVTSAQKNPTAFYLCASTDVSGGANVLTFGAGSRLTVL.

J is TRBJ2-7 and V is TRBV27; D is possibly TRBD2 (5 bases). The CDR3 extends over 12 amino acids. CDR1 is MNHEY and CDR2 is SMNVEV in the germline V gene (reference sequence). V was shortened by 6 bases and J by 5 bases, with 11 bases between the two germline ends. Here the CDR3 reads CASRGVVHEQYF. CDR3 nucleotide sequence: TGTGCCAGCAGGGGAGTTGTCCACGAGCAGTACTTC.

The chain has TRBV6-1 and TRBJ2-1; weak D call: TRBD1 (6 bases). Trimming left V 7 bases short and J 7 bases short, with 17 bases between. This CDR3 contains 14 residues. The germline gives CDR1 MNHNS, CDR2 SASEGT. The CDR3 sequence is CASTIAGVGNEQFF. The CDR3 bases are TGTGCCAGCACGATAGCAGGGGTGGGGAATGAGCAGTTCTTC.

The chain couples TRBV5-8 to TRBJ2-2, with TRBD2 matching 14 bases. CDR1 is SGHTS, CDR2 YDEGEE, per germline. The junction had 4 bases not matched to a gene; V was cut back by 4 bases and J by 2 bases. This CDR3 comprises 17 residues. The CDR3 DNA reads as TGTGCCAGCAGCCCGGGACTAGCGGGAGTAAACACCGGGGAGCTGTTTTTT. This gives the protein CASSPGLAGVNTGELFF.

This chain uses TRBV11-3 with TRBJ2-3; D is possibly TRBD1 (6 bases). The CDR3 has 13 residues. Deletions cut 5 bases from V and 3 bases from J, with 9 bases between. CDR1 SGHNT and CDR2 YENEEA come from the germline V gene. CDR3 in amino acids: CASSDQGTDTQYF. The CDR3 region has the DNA TGTGCCAGCAGCGATCAGGGGACAGATACGCAGTATTTT.

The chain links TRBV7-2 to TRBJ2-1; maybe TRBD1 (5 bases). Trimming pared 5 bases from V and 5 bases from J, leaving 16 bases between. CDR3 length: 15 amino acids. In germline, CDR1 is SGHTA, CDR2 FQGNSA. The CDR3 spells CASSLRRQINNEQFF. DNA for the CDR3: TGTGCCAGCAGCCTCAGGCGACAGATCAACAATGAGCAGTTCTTC.